This TCR beta chain was sequenced during a study of CD8 T cells in Susac syndrome. This CDR3 has 14 amino acids. Germline CDR1 and CDR2: MNHEY and SVGEGT. The V end lost 6 bases, the J end lost 5 bases, and 17 bases lay between the germline ends. With respect to this clonotype: Its antigen is still unknown.

Patients with stable or active relapsing-remitting disease, all of them treatment-naive, made up the multiple sclerosis controls. Negative magnetic isolation gave CD8+ and CD4+ cells; FACS enriched CD8+ TEMRA. The study's findings and limits: TCR sequencing and HLA analysis covered a relatively small number of individuals.

An amount of RNA that ranged from roughly 0.5 to 1 ug was reverse transcribed with random hexamers. The CDR3 of TCR beta was amplified by immunoSEQ multiplex PCR across 54 Vbeta and 13 Jbeta. TCRdb re-derived calls from the immunoSEQ multiplex PCR reads in MiXCR, one entry per CDR3 protein. The profile shows approximately 120,000 distinct CDR3 sequences, 91% of them singletons. This clonotype originated in a human donor with multiple sclerosis. The genes are TRBV6-2 or TRBV6-3 and TRBJ2-7, with D perhaps TRBD2 (6 bases). The sample was CD8+ T cells from PBMCs. The CDR3 DNA sequence: TGTGCCAGCAGCCGACTGGGACTCGGCAACGAGCAGTACTTC. Protein sequence: CASSRLGLGNEQYF.